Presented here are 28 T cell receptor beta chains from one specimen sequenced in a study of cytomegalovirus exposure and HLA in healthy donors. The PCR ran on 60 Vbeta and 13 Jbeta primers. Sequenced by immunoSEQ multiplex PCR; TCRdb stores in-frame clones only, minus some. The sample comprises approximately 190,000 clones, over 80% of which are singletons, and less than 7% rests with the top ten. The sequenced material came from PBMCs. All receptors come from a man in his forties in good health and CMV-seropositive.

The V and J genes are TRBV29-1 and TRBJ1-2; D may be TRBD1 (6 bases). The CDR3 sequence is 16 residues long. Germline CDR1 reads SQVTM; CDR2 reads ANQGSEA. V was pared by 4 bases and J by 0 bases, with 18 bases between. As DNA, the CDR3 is TGCAGCGTTGTGGGGAGCCCAGGGGAAGCTAACTATGGCTACACCTTC. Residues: CSVVGSPGEANYGYTF. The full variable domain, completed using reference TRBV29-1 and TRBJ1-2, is SAVISQKPSRDICQRGTSLTIQCQVDSQVTMMFWYRQQPGQSLTLIATANQGSEATYESGFVIDKFPISRPNLTFSTLTVSNMSPEDSSIYLCSVVGSPGEANYGYTFGSGTRLTVV.

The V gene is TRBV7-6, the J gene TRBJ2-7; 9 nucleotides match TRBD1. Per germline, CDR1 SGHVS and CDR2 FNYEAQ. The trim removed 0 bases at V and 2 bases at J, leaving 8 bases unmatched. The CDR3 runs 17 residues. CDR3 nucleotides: TGTGCCAGCAGCTTAGCGTCGAGGGGACAGGGACCCTACGAGCAGTACTTC. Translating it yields CASSLASRGQGPYEQYF.

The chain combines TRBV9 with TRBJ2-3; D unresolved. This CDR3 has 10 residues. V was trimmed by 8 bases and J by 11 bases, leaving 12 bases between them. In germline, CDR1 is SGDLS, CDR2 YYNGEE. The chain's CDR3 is CARQTTRQYF. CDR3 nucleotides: TGTGCCAGACAGACGACCCGGCAGTATTTT.

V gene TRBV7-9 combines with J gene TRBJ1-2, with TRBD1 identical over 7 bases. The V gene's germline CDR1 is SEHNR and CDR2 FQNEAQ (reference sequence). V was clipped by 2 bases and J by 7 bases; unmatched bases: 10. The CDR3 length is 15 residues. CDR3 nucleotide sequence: TGTGCCAGCAGCTTAAGCCAGAGACAGGGAAGTGGCTACACCTTC. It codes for CASSLSQRQGSGYTF.

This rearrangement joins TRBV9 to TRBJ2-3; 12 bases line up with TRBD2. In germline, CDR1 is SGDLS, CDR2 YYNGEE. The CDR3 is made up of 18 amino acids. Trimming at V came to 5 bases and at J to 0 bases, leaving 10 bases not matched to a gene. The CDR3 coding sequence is TGTGCCAGCAGGCGTACTAGCGGGGGGTCCCCTAGCACAGATACGCAGTATTTT. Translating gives CASRRTSGGSPSTDTQYF.

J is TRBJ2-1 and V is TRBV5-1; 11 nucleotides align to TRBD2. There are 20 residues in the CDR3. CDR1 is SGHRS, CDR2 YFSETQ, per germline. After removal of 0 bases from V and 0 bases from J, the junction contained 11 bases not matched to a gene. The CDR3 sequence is CASSLEGLAGGLSSYNEQFF. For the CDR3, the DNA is TGCGCCAGCAGCTTGGAGGGGCTAGCGGGGGGCCTGAGCTCCTACAATGAGCAGTTCTTC.

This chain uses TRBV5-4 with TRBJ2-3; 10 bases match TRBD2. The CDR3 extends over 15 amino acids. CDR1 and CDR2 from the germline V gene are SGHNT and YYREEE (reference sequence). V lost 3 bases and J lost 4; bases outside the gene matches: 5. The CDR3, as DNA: TGTGCCAGCAGCTCGATAGCGGGGGGAGCAGATACGCAGTATTTT. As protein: CASSSIAGGADTQYF.

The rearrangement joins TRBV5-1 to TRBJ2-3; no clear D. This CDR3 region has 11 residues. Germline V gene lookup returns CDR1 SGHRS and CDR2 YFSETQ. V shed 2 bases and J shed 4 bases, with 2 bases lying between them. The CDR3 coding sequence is TGCGCCAGCAGCTTCGCAGATACGCAGTATTTT. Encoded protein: CASSFADTQYF.

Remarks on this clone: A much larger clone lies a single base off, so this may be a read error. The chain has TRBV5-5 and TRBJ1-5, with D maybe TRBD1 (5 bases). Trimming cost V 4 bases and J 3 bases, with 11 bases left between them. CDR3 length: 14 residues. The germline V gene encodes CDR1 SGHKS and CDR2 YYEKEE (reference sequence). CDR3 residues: CASSPGLPNQPQHF. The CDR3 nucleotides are TGTGCCAGCAGCCCGGGACTGCCCAATCAGCCCCAGCATTTT. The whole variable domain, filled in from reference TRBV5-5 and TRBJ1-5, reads DAGVTQSPTHLIKTRGQQVTLRCSPISGHKSVSWYQQVLGQGPQFIFQYYEKEERGRGNFPDRFSARQFPNYSSELNVNALLLGDSALYLCASSPGLPNQPQHFGDGTRLSIL.

The CDR3: CASSLSVETQYF. The CDR3 region has the DNA TGTGCCAGCAGCCTTAGCGTCGAGACCCAGTACTTC. V is TRBV7-2 and J is TRBJ2-5; TRBD2 is a possible D gene (5 bases). Germline loops: CDR1 SGHTA, CDR2 FQGNSA. CDR3 length: 12 residues. The V end lost 5 bases, the J end lost 5 bases, and 9 bases lay between the germline ends.

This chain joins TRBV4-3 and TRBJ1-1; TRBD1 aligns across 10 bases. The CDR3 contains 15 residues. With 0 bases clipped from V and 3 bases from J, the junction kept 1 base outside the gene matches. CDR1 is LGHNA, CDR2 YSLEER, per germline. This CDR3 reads CASSQEGTGDTEAFF. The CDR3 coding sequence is TGCGCCAGCAGCCAAGAGGGGACAGGGGACACTGAAGCTTTCTTT.

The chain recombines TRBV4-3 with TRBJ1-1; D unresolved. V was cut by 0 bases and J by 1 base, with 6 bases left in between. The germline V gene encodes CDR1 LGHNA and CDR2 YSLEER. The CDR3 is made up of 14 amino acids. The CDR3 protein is CASSQDSWNTEAFF. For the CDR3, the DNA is TGCGCCAGCAGCCAAGATTCGTGGAACACTGAAGCTTTCTTT.

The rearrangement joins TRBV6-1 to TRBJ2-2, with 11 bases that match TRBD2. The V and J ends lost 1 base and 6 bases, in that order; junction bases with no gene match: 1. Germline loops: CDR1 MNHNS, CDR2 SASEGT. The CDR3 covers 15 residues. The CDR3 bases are TGTGCCAGCAGTGAAGTTAGCGGGGGGGCCGGGGAGCTGTTTTTT. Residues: CASSEVSGGAGELFF.

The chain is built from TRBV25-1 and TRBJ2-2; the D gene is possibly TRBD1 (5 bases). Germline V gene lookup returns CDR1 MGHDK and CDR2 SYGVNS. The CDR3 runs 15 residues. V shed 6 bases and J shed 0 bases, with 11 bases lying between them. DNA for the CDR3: TGTGCCAGCAGGAACACAGGAGCGAACACCGGGGAGCTGTTTTTT. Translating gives CASRNTGANTGELFF.

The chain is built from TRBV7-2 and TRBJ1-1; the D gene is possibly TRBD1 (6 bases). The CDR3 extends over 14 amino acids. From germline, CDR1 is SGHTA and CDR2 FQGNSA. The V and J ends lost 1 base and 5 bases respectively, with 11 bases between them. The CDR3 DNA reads TGTGCCAGCAGCTTAGTTGGGGGCCGGACTGAAGCTTTCTTT. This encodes CASSLVGGRTEAFF.

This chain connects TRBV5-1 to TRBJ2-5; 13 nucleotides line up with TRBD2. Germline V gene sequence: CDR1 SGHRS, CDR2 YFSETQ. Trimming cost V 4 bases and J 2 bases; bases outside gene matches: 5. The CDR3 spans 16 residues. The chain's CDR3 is CASSPGLAGNQETQYF. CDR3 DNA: TGCGCCAGCAGCCCGGGACTAGCGGGAAATCAAGAGACCCAGTACTTC.

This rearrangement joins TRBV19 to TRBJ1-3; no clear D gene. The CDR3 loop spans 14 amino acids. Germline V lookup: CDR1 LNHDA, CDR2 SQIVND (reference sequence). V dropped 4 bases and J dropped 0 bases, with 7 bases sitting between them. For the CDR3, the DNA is TGTGCCAGTAGTAGGCCTTTCTCTGGAAACACCATATATTTT. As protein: CASSRPFSGNTIYF.

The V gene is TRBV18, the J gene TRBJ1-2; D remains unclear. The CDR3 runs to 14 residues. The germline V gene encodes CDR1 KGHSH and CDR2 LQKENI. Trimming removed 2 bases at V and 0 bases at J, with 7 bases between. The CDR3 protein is CASSPGRPNYGYTF. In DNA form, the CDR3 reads TGTGCCAGCTCACCAGGGCGACCTAACTATGGCTACACCTTC.

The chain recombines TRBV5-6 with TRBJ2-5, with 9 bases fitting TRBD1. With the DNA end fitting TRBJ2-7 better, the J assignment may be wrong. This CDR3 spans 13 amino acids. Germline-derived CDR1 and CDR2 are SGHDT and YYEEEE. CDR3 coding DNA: TGTGCCAGCAGCGGGACAGGGCGAAACGAGCAGTACTTC. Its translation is CASSGTGRNEQYF.

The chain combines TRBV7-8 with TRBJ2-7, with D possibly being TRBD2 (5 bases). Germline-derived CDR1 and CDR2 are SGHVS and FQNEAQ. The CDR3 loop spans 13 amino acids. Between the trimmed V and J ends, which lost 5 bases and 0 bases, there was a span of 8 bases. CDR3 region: CASSRGSSYEQYF. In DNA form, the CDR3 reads TGTGCCAGCAGCCGCGGGTCCTCCTACGAGCAGTACTTC. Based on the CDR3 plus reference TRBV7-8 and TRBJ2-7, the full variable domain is GAGVSQSPRYKVAKRGQDVALRCDPISGHVSLFWYQQALGQGPEFLTYFQNEAQLDKSGLPSDRFFAERPEGSVSTLKIQRTQQEDSAVYLCASSRGSSYEQYFGPGTRLTVT.

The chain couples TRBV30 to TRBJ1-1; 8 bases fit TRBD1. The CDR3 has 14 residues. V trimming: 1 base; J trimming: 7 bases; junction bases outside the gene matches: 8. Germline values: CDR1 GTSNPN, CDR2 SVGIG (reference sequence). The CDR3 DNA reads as TGTGCCTGGAGTGCGGACAGGGCCTCGTTTGAAGCTTTCTTT. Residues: CAWSADRASFEAFF.

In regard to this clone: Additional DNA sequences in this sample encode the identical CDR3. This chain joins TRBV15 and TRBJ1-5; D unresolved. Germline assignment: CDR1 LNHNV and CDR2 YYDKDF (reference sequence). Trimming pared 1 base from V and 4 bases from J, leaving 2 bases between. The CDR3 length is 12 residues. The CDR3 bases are TGTGCCACCAGCAGAGCTAATCAGCCCCAGCATTTT. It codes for CATSRANQPQHF. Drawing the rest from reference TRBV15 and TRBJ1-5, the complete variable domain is DAMVIQNPRYQVTQFGKPVTLSCSQTLNHNVMYWYQQKSSQAPKLLFHYYDKDFNNEADTPDNFQSRRPNTSFCFLDIRSPGLGDTAMYLCATSRANQPQHFGDGTRLSIL.

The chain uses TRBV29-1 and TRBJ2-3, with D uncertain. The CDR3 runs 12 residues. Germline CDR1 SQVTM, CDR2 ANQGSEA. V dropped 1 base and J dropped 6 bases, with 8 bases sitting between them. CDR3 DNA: TGCAGCGTTGAAGGGCGGCGGGATACGCAGTATTTT. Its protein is CSVEGRRDTQYF.

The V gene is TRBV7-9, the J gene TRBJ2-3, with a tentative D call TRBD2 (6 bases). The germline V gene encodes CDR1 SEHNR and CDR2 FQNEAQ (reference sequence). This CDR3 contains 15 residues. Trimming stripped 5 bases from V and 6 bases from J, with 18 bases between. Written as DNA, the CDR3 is TGTGCCAGCAGCCCAGAAGGCGGCGCGGGGGATACGCAGTATTTT. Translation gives CASSPEGGAGDTQYF.

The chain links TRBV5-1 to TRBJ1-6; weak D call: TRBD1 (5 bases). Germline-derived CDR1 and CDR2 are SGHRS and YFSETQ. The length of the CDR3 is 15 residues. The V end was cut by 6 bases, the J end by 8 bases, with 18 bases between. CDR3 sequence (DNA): TGCGCCAGCACTCCCGGGGGTCTAGCGGATTCACCCCTCCACTTT. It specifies CASTPGGLADSPLHF.

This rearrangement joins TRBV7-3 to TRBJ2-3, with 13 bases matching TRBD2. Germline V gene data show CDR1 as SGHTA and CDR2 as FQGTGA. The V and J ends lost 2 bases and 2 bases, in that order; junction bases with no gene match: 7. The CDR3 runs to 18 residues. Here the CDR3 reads CASSLGETSGGFTDTQYF. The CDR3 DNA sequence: TGTGCCAGCAGCTTAGGGGAGACTAGCGGGGGGTTCACAGATACGCAGTATTTT.

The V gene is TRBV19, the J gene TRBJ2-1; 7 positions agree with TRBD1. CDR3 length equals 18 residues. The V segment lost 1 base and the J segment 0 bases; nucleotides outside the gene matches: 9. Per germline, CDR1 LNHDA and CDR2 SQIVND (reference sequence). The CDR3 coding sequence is TGTGCCAGTAGTATAGGCCCAGGGACAGCCCGCTCCTACAATGAGCAGTTCTTC. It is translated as CASSIGPGTARSYNEQFF.

CDR3 sequence (DNA): TGTGCCAGTAGTGAGACTCTACTCTATGGCTACACCTTC. Its translation is CASSETLLYGYTF. The rearrangement uses TRBV19 and TRBJ1-2; D is unclear. The CDR3 is 13 residues long. CDR1 is LNHDA and CDR2 is SQIVND in the germline V gene (reference sequence). Trimming removed 5 bases at V and 4 bases at J, with 11 bases between.